This entry describes one T cell receptor (beta chain). The Seattle patients joined while their infection was active and were tracked longitudinally afterward. Trimming took off 7 bases at V and 2 bases at J, with 14 bases between the two ends. CDR1 is SQVTM and CDR2 is ANQGSEA in the germline V gene. There are 14 residues in the CDR3. Libraries were prepared by immunoSEQ multiplex PCR; TCRdb keeps only in-frame clonotypes and omits some of them. Of 540,000 or so clones listed, around 90% were seen once; the top ten hold about 8.2%. The sample is drawn from a study of blood T cell repertoires in COVID-19. Whole-study context: Nucleic acid was either cDNA or gDNA, and it came from T cells, B-cell-depleted T cells, or PBMCs.

This sequence was found in a woman in her forties or fifties with COVID-19, enrolled during active disease. The chain joins TRBV29-1 to TRBJ1-4, with D unresolved. Specimen: peripheral blood. The CDR3 protein is CSARGLGTNEKLFF. The CDR3 DNA is TGCAGCGCCCGAGGACTGGGGACTAATGAAAAACTGTTTTTT.